This T cell receptor (beta chain) derives from a study of neurological immune-mediated disorders. Germline V CDR1 and CDR2: DFQATT, SNEGSKA (reference sequence). This CDR3 has 16 residues. V was shortened by 8 bases and J by 0 bases, with 20 bases between the two germline ends. TCRdb redid the calling of the 5' RACE reads with MiXCR, one entry per CDR3 protein. Among more than 25,000 distinct CDR3 sequences listed, roughly 23% were seen once. This receptor was obtained from a man aged 45-60 years with HTLV-1-associated myelopathy (HAM/TSP). The rearrangement uses TRBV20-1 and TRBJ2-1, with a possible D match to TRBD2 (6 bases). The material sequenced was CD4+ T cells from blood. Here the CDR3 reads CSTSGERVNSYNEQFF. As DNA, the CDR3 is TGCAGTACCTCCGGGGAGCGGGTCAACTCCTACAATGAGCAGTTCTTC.